This TCR beta chain was sequenced during a study of T cell responses to AZD1222 COVID-19 vaccine (dated by TCRdb to about 2021). The study in broad terms: A total of 230 or so trial participants underwent TCR sequencing, of whom approximately 210 received two doses of AZD1222 and about 25 received two doses of the MenACWY control vaccine. Trial participants were enrolled by age into subgroups of 18-55, 56-69 and 70-plus years, and about 150, 27 and 61 TCR-sequenced participants, respectively, were included in these subgroups.

On the study overall, not on this receptor specifically: Because no samples from the day 14 peak response were available, repertoires could be characterized only after the peak T cell response. In the small 56-69-year group, the increase in depth fell short of significance, most likely because of low power. A significant rise in spike-specific TCR breadth and depth was observed after two AZD1222 doses relative to day 0 and relative to MenACWY recipients. Participants were mostly white British, with more females than males. The authors suggested clonal diversity may have been underestimated. Conclusions about previously exposed vaccinees were limited because only six AZD1222 recipients were SARS-CoV-2 seropositive at baseline. Reportedly, almost half of the unique spike-specific TCRs recognized epitopes lying outside the regions that are mutated in the B.1.351 and B.1.1.7 variants. The vaccine-associated CD4 TCRs covered the entire spike protein, and the dominant responses fell in regions 160-218 and 743-854.

Note on this clone: Which antigen it targets is not known. No qualities accompany the bases; no much larger clone lies one base away.

The CDR3 regions of human TCRbeta chains were subjected to immunosequencing. The original pipeline was this. Repertoire TCRs were matched against a reference library of SARS-CoV-2-specific TCRs generated with the MIRA antigen-specificity platform. Breadth meant the fraction of unique TCRs that were SARS-CoV-2-associated, whereas depth meant the fraction of total T cells that were SARS-CoV-2-associated. Using the MIRA data, every spike-specific TCR was mapped to the spike region that the TCR reacted to and assigned to either a CD4 or a CD8 class. Log10-transformed breadth and depth values were compared by one-way ANOVA with Sidak's multiple comparisons tests. The clones in this table, taken by TCRdb from immuneACCESS, are in-frame only. Not every clone is retained; where verified, under half of the shortfall comes from an unresolved V gene, and the cause of the rest is unknown. The V and J calls and clone size are taken from that table; D and trimming were inferred from the DNA. Recorded for this sample are about 130,000 clones; more than 70% of them occurred a single time. Around 4.4% of the sample is held by the ten biggest clonotypes.

Interpreted using the paper, the time point label stands for: about 28 days (+/-7) after the second vaccine dose. AZD1222 recipients whose second dose came at about 4 weeks and those whose second dose came at about 12 weeks were combined into one group, since spike-specific TCR depth and breadth did not differ between the two schedules. Vaccinee samples came from UK trials COV001 and COV002, including a single-blind randomized controlled phase 2/3 trial of AZD1222 (ChAdOx1 nCoV-19) in healthy adults. For TCRbeta chain sequencing, PBMC samples were collected from trial participants at day 0 and at day 28 after the second dose. The CDR3 spans 14 residues, from the cysteine through the phenylalanine. Only the CDR3 DNA is retained, 42 bases long and in frame from the first base. CDR1 is given as SGDLS and CDR2 as YYNGEE, both from the germline V gene. V is shortened by 3 bases, J by 10 bases, and the region joining them spans 14 bases.

Recombination joined TRBV9 with TRBJ1-6, with the D gene uncertain. The sample consisted of peripheral blood, taken 28 days after the second AZD1222 dose. The sequence derives from an adult who received the AZD1222 COVID-19 vaccine. Here the CDR3 is given as CASSASGVESPLHF. The nucleotide sequence is TGTGCCAGCAGCGCGTCCGGGGTGGAATCACCCCTCCACTTT.